These 19 T cell receptor beta chains originate from one sample sequenced in a study of shared clonotypes between healthy human individuals. Measured with immunoSEQ multiplex PCR; TCRdb has only the in-frame clones, and not every one. The sample lists 2 million to 2.5 million clones, 95% occurring once. The sample comprised naive CD4+ T cells sorted from blood. As for subset: CD45RA+ positively selected. The receptors come from a man between 18 and 35 years old in good health.

For this clone: The same CDR3 arises from other DNA sequences in this sample as well. The chain is built from TRBV4-3 and TRBJ2-1; TRBD2 agrees at 9 bases. The V segment lost 0 bases and the J segment 4 bases; nucleotides outside the gene matches: 4. The germline gives CDR1 LGHNA, CDR2 YSLEER. The CDR3 contains 16 residues. CDR3 residues: CASSQDRLAGYNEQFF. CDR3 in DNA: TGCGCCAGCAGCCAAGATCGGCTAGCGGGATACAATGAGCAGTTCTTC.

The V gene is TRBV2, the J gene TRBJ1-2; possibly TRBD1 for D (6 bases). V shed 4 bases and J shed 8 bases, with 23 bases lying between them. From germline, CDR1 is SNHLY and CDR2 FYNNEI. The length of the CDR3 is 16 residues. CDR3: CASSAQGHVIAMGYTF. The CDR3 DNA reads as TGTGCCAGCAGTGCCCAGGGACACGTGATAGCTATGGGCTACACCTTC.

This clone was seen just once. Other DNA sequences from this sample encode an identical CDR3 as well. The V gene is TRBV6-5, the J gene TRBJ1-4; no reliable D call. Germline CDR1 and CDR2: MNHEY and SVGAGI. The CDR3 consists of 12 residues. The V and J ends lost 4 bases and 8 bases respectively, with 8 bases between them. The CDR3 sequence is CASSSPGEKLFF. CDR3 nucleotides: TGTGCCAGCAGTTCGCCGGGGGAAAAACTGTTTTTT.

This chain connects TRBV6-5 to TRBJ1-2; a weak D match, TRBD1 (6 bases). Germline CDR1 is MNHEY and CDR2 is SVGAGI. Trimming took off 5 bases at V and 7 bases at J, with 14 bases between the two ends. The CDR3 has 13 amino acids. The CDR3 reads CASSRGGDTGYTF. The CDR3 DNA reads TGTGCCAGCAGTAGGGGCGGGGACACTGGCTACACCTTC.

CDR3 nucleotides: TGCGCCAGCAGCGTCCTTGGGGGGGCGTTATACGAGCAGTACTTC. This gives the protein CASSVLGGALYEQYF. This chain connects TRBV5-1 to TRBJ2-7; TRBD2 might be the D (7 bases). The CDR3 is 15 residues long. Trimming pared 4 bases from V and 4 bases from J, leaving 18 bases between. Germline V gives CDR1 SGHRS, CDR2 YFSETQ.

This rearrangement joins TRBV5-1 to TRBJ1-4; perhaps TRBD1 as D (5 bases). This CDR3 comprises 15 residues. Trimming removed 2 bases from V and 2 bases from J, with 10 bases in between. Germline CDR1 reads SGHRS; CDR2 reads YFSETQ. This CDR3 is CASSFEGSTNEKLFF. The CDR3 DNA sequence: TGCGCCAGCAGCTTCGAGGGGAGTACTAATGAAAAACTGTTTTTT.

V usage is TRBV13 and J usage is TRBJ1-4, with D uncertain. The ends were cut back, 5 bases at V and 7 bases at J, with 20 bases in the middle. This CDR3 spans 16 amino acids. Germline lookup yields CDR1 PRHDT and CDR2 FYEKMQ (reference sequence). The DNA for the CDR3 is TGTGCCAGCAGCCGGGATTCGAGGCGCCGGAGTGAAAAACTGTTTTTT. Its translation: CASSRDSRRRSEKLFF. Filled out from reference TRBV13 and TRBJ1-4, the complete variable domain reads AAGVIQSPRHLIKEKRETATLKCYPIPRHDTVYWYQQGPGQDPQFLISFYEKMQSDKGSIPDRFSAQQFSDYHSELNMSSLELGDSALYFCASSRDSRRRSEKLFFGSGTQLSVL.

The chain couples TRBV28 to TRBJ1-1; TRBD1 might be the D (5 bases). V was pared by 6 bases and J by 6 bases, with 20 bases between. This CDR3 has 15 residues. Germline CDR1 MDHEN, CDR2 SYDVKM. The CDR3 is CASRTPRDGRSEAFF. The CDR3, as DNA: TGTGCCAGCAGGACACCCCGGGACGGACGATCTGAAGCTTTCTTT.

The chain recombines TRBV2 with TRBJ2-7, with D perhaps given as TRBD1 or TRBD2 (5 bases each). Trimming took off 4 bases at V and 2 bases at J, with 9 bases between the two ends. From germline, CDR1 is SNHLY and CDR2 FYNNEI. This CDR3 has 13 amino acids. The CDR3 nucleotides are TGTGCCAGCAGTGCGGGACCCGCCTACGAGCAGTACTTC. Translating it yields CASSAGPAYEQYF.

The V call is TRBV7-2, the J call TRBJ1-1, with D uncertain. The CDR3 is 13 amino acids. In germline, CDR1 is SGHTA, CDR2 FQGNSA. Trimming took 4 bases from V and 11 from J, leaving 17 bases between them. CDR3 in DNA: TGTGCCAGCAGCTCAGGATGGGATACTAGGGCTTTCTTT. As protein: CASSSGWDTRAFF.

As concerns this clone: This specimen includes other DNA sequences encoding the same CDR3. This chain joins TRBV30 and TRBJ2-7; 7 bases agree with TRBD1. Germline V gene lookup returns CDR1 GTSNPN and CDR2 SVGIG (reference sequence). Trimming at V came to 3 bases and at J to 2 bases, leaving 4 bases not matched to a gene. The CDR3 is 13 residues long. The CDR3 is CAWSGTAPYEQYF. In DNA form, the CDR3 reads TGTGCCTGGAGCGGGACAGCTCCCTACGAGCAGTACTTC.

This sequence joins TRBV5-6 and TRBJ2-3; TRBD1 is a possible D gene (5 bases). CDR3 length: 18 amino acids. The V end lost 4 bases, the J end lost 0 bases, and 21 bases lay between the germline ends. CDR1 and CDR2 (germline): SGHDT, YYEEEE. As DNA, the CDR3 is TGTGCCAGCAGCGACGATACGCAGGGAAGGATCAGCACAGATACGCAGTATTTT. As protein: CASSDDTQGRISTDTQYF. The full variable domain, with the rest looked up from reference TRBV5-6 and TRBJ2-3, is DAGVTQSPTHLIKTRGQQVTLRCSPKSGHDTVSWYQQALGQGPQFIFQYYEEEERQRGNFPDRFSGHQFPNYSSELNVNALLLGDSALYLCASSDDTQGRISTDTQYFGPGTRLTVL.

The V gene is TRBV7-9, the J gene TRBJ1-1; 9 bases match TRBD1. Germline V gene data show CDR1 as SEHNR and CDR2 as FQNEAQ (reference sequence). The CDR3 is 15 amino acids. With 5 bases clipped from V and 5 bases from J, the junction kept 9 bases outside the gene matches. The CDR3 reads CASSQGGTGWTEAFF. The CDR3, as DNA: TGTGCCAGCAGCCAAGGCGGGACAGGGTGGACTGAAGCTTTCTTT.

In the case of this clone: Other DNA sequences from this sample encode an identical CDR3 as well. The CDR3 sequence: CASSLDRNTEAFF. DNA for the CDR3: TGTGCCAGCAGCTTAGACAGGAACACTGAAGCTTTCTTT. V usage is TRBV11-2 and J usage is TRBJ1-1; no clear D. V was trimmed by 0 bases and J by 1 base, leaving 3 bases between them. Germline V gives CDR1 SGHAT, CDR2 FQNNGV. The CDR3 loop spans 13 amino acids. The entire variable domain, with the rest obtained from reference TRBV11-2 and TRBJ1-1, is as follows: EAGVAQSPRYKIIEKRQSVAFWCNPISGHATLYWYQQILGQGPKLLIQFQNNGVVDDSQLPKDRFSAERLKGVDSTLKIQPAKLEDSAVYLCASSLDRNTEAFFGQGTRLTVV.

The gene calls are TRBV27 and TRBJ2-7; 11 bases map to TRBD2. J was trimmed by 6 bases and V by 4 bases; bases with no gene match: 5. This CDR3 spans 14 amino acids. CDR1 and CDR2 (germline): MNHEY, SMNVEV (reference sequence). CDR3 sequence: CASSSGTSGSEQYF. The CDR3 DNA follows: TGTGCCAGCAGTTCCGGGACTAGCGGCAGCGAGCAGTACTTC.

The chain combines TRBV7-2 with TRBJ1-5; a possible D gene is TRBD1 (6 bases). V gave up 1 base and J gave up 3 bases, with 10 bases separating them. Germline V CDR1 and CDR2: SGHTA, FQGNSA. CDR3 size: 15 residues. The chain's CDR3 is CASSLGDTINQPQHF. CDR3 sequence (DNA): TGTGCCAGCAGCTTAGGGGACACCATCAATCAGCCCCAGCATTTT. Together with reference TRBV7-2 and TRBJ1-5, the CDR3 gives the full variable domain: GAGVSQSPSNKVTEKGKDVELRCDPISGHTALYWYRQSLGQGLEFLIYFQGNSAPDKSGLPSDRFSAERTGGSVSTLTIQRTQQEDSAVYLCASSLGDTINQPQHFGDGTRLSIL.

The gene calls are TRBV15 and TRBJ2-1; no definite D call. V was shortened by 6 bases and J by 2 bases, with 8 bases between the two germline ends. The CDR3 contains 13 residues. Per germline, CDR1 LNHNV and CDR2 YYDKDF (reference sequence). CDR3 DNA: TGTGCCACCAGATTCAGAACCTACAATGAGCAGTTCTTC. Translated, it gives CATRFRTYNEQFF.

V gene TRBV29-1 combines with J gene TRBJ1-2; D possibly corresponds to TRBD1 (6 bases). Germline CDR1 reads SQVTM; CDR2 reads ANQGSEA. This CDR3 region has 14 residues. V was trimmed by 4 bases and J by 6 bases, leaving 18 bases between them. CDR3 in DNA: TGCAGCGTTGCCCTTAGATTACAGGGCGATGGCTACACCTTC. Encoded protein: CSVALRLQGDGYTF.

To note about this clone: At the DNA level, this CDR3 is encoded by other sequences in the same sample as well. This chain joins TRBV6-5 and TRBJ1-2; possibly TRBD1 for D (6 bases). CDR3 length: 13 residues. V lost 4 bases and J lost 3, with 9 bases in between. Germline CDR1 reads MNHEY; CDR2 reads SVGAGI. The CDR3 here is CASSSTGHYGYTF. CDR3 DNA sequence: TGTGCCAGCAGTTCAACAGGGCACTATGGCTACACCTTC.